These 2 T cell receptor beta chains came from one sample sequenced in a study of cytomegalovirus exposure and HLA in healthy donors. The PCR contained 60 Vbeta and 13 Jbeta primers. Measured with immunoSEQ multiplex PCR; TCRdb has only the in-frame clones, and not every one. The profile shows approximately 110,000 clones, 15% of them singletons. Sequenced material: PBMCs. The receptors were gathered from a woman younger than 35 in good health and CMV-seronegative.

This clone was seen a few times. This chain connects TRBV9 to TRBJ2-7; possibly TRBD1 for D (6 bases). V gave up 3 bases and J gave up 6 bases, with 19 bases separating them. Germline V gene data show CDR1 as SGDLS and CDR2 as YYNGEE. The CDR3 has 15 residues. The CDR3, as DNA: TGTGCCAGCAGCGAATCCGGGACATCGGCCACCGAGCAGTACTTC. This sequence encodes CASSESGTSATEQYF. Drawing the rest from reference TRBV9 and TRBJ2-7, the complete variable domain is DSGVTQTPKHLITATGQRVTLRCSPRSGDLSVYWYQQSLDQGLQFLIQYYNGEERAKGNILERFSAQQFPDLHSELNLSSLELGDSALYFCASSESGTSATEQYFGPGTRLTVT.

This clone was picked up a small number of times. The V and J genes are TRBV5-1 and TRBJ2-3; D is uncertain. This CDR3 is built from 16 residues. The germline V gene encodes CDR1 SGHRS and CDR2 YFSETQ. V was trimmed by 1 base and J by 4 bases, leaving 16 bases between them. The chain's CDR3 is CASSLWVSEASDTQYF. CDR3 sequence (DNA): TGCGCCAGCAGCTTGTGGGTGTCAGAGGCGTCAGATACGCAGTATTTT.